Detailed here is one T cell receptor beta chain. The data derive from a study of cytomegalovirus exposure and HLA in healthy donors. The table came from immunoSEQ multiplex PCR; TCRdb's copy has only in-frame clones and leaves some out. The sample lists 100,000 to 150,000 clones, about 88% occurring once. Losses at the gene ends were 7 bases for V and 0 bases for J; bases not matched to a gene: 10. In germline, CDR1 is SGHRS, CDR2 YFSETQ. The CDR3 covers 16 residues. The source is a woman between 18 and 30 years old in good health and CMV-seronegative. The chain joins TRBV5-1 to TRBJ2-3; 8 bases are a match to TRBD2. The sequenced sample consisted of PBMCs. CDR3 residues: CASEEKRGQSTDTQYF. The CDR3 nucleotides read TGCGCCAGCGAGGAGAAGCGGGGGCAAAGCACAGATACGCAGTATTTT.